This entry lists 21 T cell receptor beta chains sequenced from one sample in a study of T cell responses to AZD1222 COVID-19 vaccine (dated by TCRdb to the early 2020s). To prepare the library, the immunoSEQ multiplex PCR assay was applied. Not all clones reach the TCRdb copy of this immuneACCESS table, which keeps in-frame sequences only. Checked studies attribute under half of the gap to unresolved V genes and leave the rest unexplained. The sample table lists roughly 160,000 clones, 94% of them with a count of one. The ten largest clones take up around 0.66% of the sample. This sample's time point label indicates: baseline before first vaccination. Sequencing was performed on peripheral blood, taken on day 0 of AZD1222 vaccination. The receptors were gathered from an adult in good health.

V is TRBV3-1 (or the pseudogene TRBV3-2) and J is TRBJ1-3; D may be TRBD1 (6 bases). CDR3 length: 16 residues. Trimming took off 1 base at V and 4 bases at J, with 14 bases between the two ends. Germline V lookup: CDR1 LGHDT, CDR2 YNNKEL (reference sequence). This CDR3 reads CASSQGRVGGGNTIYF. The CDR3 nucleotides read TGTGCCAGCAGCCAAGGCCGCGTGGGGGGCGGAAACACCATATATTTT.

The gene calls are TRBV6-5 and TRBJ1-1; possible D gene TRBD1, 6 bases. V lost 0 bases and J lost 1, with 9 bases in between. This CDR3 has 15 residues. CDR1 is MNHEY, CDR2 SVGAGI, per germline. This CDR3 reads CASSYSGGANTEAFF. CDR3 nucleotide sequence: TGTGCCAGCAGTTACTCTGGGGGCGCGAACACTGAAGCTTTCTTT.

The V gene is TRBV12-3 or TRBV12-4, the J gene TRBJ2-2; 8 nucleotides align to TRBD1. This CDR3 region has 12 residues. The junction had 4 bases not matched to a gene; V was cut back by 8 bases and J by 8 bases. In DNA form, the CDR3 reads TGTGCCAGCTACAGGGGGTTTGGGGAGCTGTTTTTT. It yields the protein CASYRGFGELFF.

A remark on this clone: Distinct nucleotide sequences in the sample also encode this CDR3. The J gene is TRBJ2-1, the V gene TRBV19, with 11 nucleotides matching TRBD2. Trimming took 6 bases from V and 0 from J; bases not matched to a gene: 1. Germline assignment: CDR1 LNHDA and CDR2 SQIVND (reference sequence). The CDR3 is 15 amino acids. Written as DNA, the CDR3 is TGTGCCAGTAGAACTAGCGGGAGCTCCTACAATGAGCAGTTCTTC. Amino acid sequence: CASRTSGSSYNEQFF.

This clone showed up just once. The chain joins TRBV27 to TRBJ2-2; D is ambiguous. CDR1 and CDR2 from the germline V gene are MNHEY and SMNVEV (reference sequence). The CDR3 has 14 residues. V dropped 2 bases and J dropped 2 bases, with 6 bases sitting between them. CDR3 coding DNA: TGTGCCAGCAGTTTACCAGGAAACACCGGGGAGCTGTTTTTT. Its translation: CASSLPGNTGELFF.

The rearrangement uses TRBV5-6 and TRBJ2-1, with D perhaps matching TRBD1 (6 bases). The V end was cut by 3 bases, the J end by 4 bases, with 14 bases between. The CDR3 spans 15 residues. Germline-derived CDR1 and CDR2 are SGHDT and YYEEEE. CDR3 amino acids: CASSSLGQSYNEQFF. In nucleotides, the CDR3 is TGTGCCAGCAGCTCGCTAGGACAGTCTTACAATGAGCAGTTCTTC.

CDR3 sequence (DNA): TGTGCCAGCAGCTTTGGAGGGGCCACTGGGGCCAACGTCCTGACTTTC. Protein: CASSFGGATGANVLTF. The chain links TRBV5-4 to TRBJ2-6, with a possible D match to TRBD2 (6 bases). V dropped 2 bases and J dropped 2 bases, with 11 bases sitting between them. Germline assignment: CDR1 SGHNT and CDR2 YYREEE (reference sequence). This CDR3 is 16 amino acids long.

The chain links TRBV11-2 to TRBJ1-5, with a weak D call TRBD1 (5 bases). The CDR3 sequence is 15 residues long. Looked up from germline, CDR1 is SGHAT and CDR2 is FQNNGV. Trimming took off 2 bases at V and 7 bases at J, with 15 bases between the two ends. The CDR3 DNA is TGTGCCAGCAGCTTATCGGCGGGGGTGGGACAGCCCCAGCATTTT. This codes for CASSLSAGVGQPQHF.

V and J are TRBV10-1 and TRBJ2-1; 10 bases are shared with TRBD2. The CDR3 has 14 residues. Germline V gene sequence: CDR1 WNHNN, CDR2 SYGVQD (reference sequence). J gave up 7 bases and V 3 bases, and 3 bases lay outside the gene matches. The CDR3 reads CASSDSSGSNEQFF. CDR3 in DNA: TGCGCCAGCAGTGATTCTAGCGGGAGTAATGAGCAGTTCTTC.

The chain joins TRBV2 to TRBJ2-1, with 10 bases lining up with TRBD1. Germline CDR1 SNHLY, CDR2 FYNNEI. CDR3 size: 13 residues. The V gene end was trimmed by 6 bases and the J gene end by 6 bases; junction bases not matched to a gene: 2. The CDR3 reads CASRWDRGNEQFF. Written as DNA, the CDR3 is TGTGCCAGCAGGTGGGACAGGGGCAATGAGCAGTTCTTC.

The chain couples TRBV19 to TRBJ1-5, with unresolved D. With 3 bases removed from V and 2 bases from J, the gap between germline ends came to 11 bases. CDR3 length: 15 residues. Germline CDR1 LNHDA, CDR2 SQIVND (reference sequence). CDR3 sequence: CASSMGGLGNQPQHF. CDR3 coding DNA: TGTGCCAGTAGTATGGGAGGGCTCGGCAATCAGCCCCAGCATTTT.

J is TRBJ2-7 and V is TRBV6-5; D not resolved. V was trimmed by 6 bases and J by 0 bases, leaving 15 bases between them. There are 15 residues in the CDR3. The germline V gene encodes CDR1 MNHEY and CDR2 SVGAGI. CDR3 in amino acids: CASSSGRSTSYEQYF. As DNA, the CDR3 is TGTGCCAGCAGCTCCGGACGGAGCACCTCCTACGAGCAGTACTTC.

The J gene is TRBJ2-3, the V gene TRBV28; 10 nucleotides match TRBD2. Germline trimming cut 3 bases from V and 4 bases from J; bases unmatched to any gene: 10. The CDR3 covers 17 residues. In germline, CDR1 is MDHEN, CDR2 SYDVKM. The DNA for the CDR3 is TGTGCCAGCAGTTTCCCTAGCGGGAGAACTAGCGCAGATACGCAGTATTTT. Protein: CASSFPSGRTSADTQYF.

This rearrangement joins TRBV28 to TRBJ1-6; D not resolved. Germline lookup yields CDR1 MDHEN and CDR2 SYDVKM. The CDR3 spans 13 residues. Between the trimmed V and J ends, which lost 9 bases and 2 bases, there was a span of 8 bases. The CDR3 sequence is CASMGTYNSPLHF. The CDR3 nucleotides are TGTGCCAGTATGGGTACCTATAATTCACCCCTCCACTTT.

V and J are TRBV18 and TRBJ1-2, with D possibly TRBD1 on 5 matching bases. This CDR3 comprises 13 residues. Germline values: CDR1 KGHSH, CDR2 LQKENI. Trimming cost V 6 bases and J 6 bases, with 14 bases left between them. The CDR3 reads CASSYDLGDGYTF. The CDR3 DNA is TGTGCCAGCTCCTACGACCTGGGGGATGGCTACACCTTC. Filled out from reference TRBV18 and TRBJ1-2, the complete variable domain reads NAGVMQNPRHLVRRRGQEARLRCSPMKGHSHVYWYRQLPEEGLKFMVYLQKENIIDESGMPKERFSAEFPKEGPSILRIQQVVRGDSAAYFCASSYDLGDGYTFGSGTRLTVV.

The DNA of the CDR3 is TGTGCCAGCAGTTTGATGTTAGTCGAGCAGTACTTC. It yields the protein CASSLMLVEQYF. The V gene is TRBV12-3 or TRBV12-4, the J gene TRBJ2-7, with D uncertain. V dropped 3 bases and J dropped 6 bases, with 9 bases sitting between them. CDR3 length: 12 residues.

V and J are TRBV27 and TRBJ1-1; unclear D gene. This CDR3 has 14 amino acids. Germline V gene sequence: CDR1 MNHEY, CDR2 SMNVEV (reference sequence). V was pared by 2 bases and J by 1 base, with 8 bases between. The CDR3 DNA is TGTGCCAGCAGTTTACACGGGAAGAACACTGAAGCTTTCTTT. It encodes CASSLHGKNTEAFF.

This chain connects TRBV2 to TRBJ1-2; 9 bases match TRBD1. Germline V gene sequence: CDR1 SNHLY, CDR2 FYNNEI. V was clipped by 4 bases and J by 14 bases; unmatched bases: 8. The CDR3 covers 12 residues. This CDR3 is CASSVNRGRVTF. The CDR3 DNA sequence: TGTGCCAGCAGTGTCAACAGGGGGCGGGTTACCTTC.

This chain links TRBV6-5 with TRBJ2-5; TRBD2 might be the D (5 bases). CDR3 length: 14 amino acids. V lost 4 bases and J lost 5, with 14 bases in between. Germline CDR1 and CDR2: MNHEY and SVGAGI. The CDR3 DNA reads as TGTGCCAGCAGTTCCTCAGAGAGAGGGGAGACCCAGTACTTC. Its protein product is CASSSSERGETQYF.

The sample holds a few counts of this clone. V and J are TRBV3-1 (or the pseudogene TRBV3-2) and TRBJ1-1, with D maybe TRBD1 (5 bases). The CDR3 runs 16 residues. Germline-derived CDR1 and CDR2 are LGHDT and YNNKEL (reference sequence). V lost 4 bases and J lost 0, with 15 bases in between. The CDR3 nucleotides are TGTGCCAGCAGCCCTTTTATGGGGGGGTTGAACACTGAAGCTTTCTTT. This encodes CASSPFMGGLNTEAFF.

The rearrangement uses TRBV5-8 and TRBJ2-7; D unclear. Trimming stripped 4 bases from V and 2 bases from J, with 13 bases between. The germline CDR1 and CDR2 sequences are SGHTS and YDEGEE. The CDR3 spans 14 residues. The CDR3 loop is CASSPLGQTYEQYF. The DNA for the CDR3 is TGTGCCAGCAGCCCCTTGGGCCAGACCTACGAGCAGTACTTC.